This T cell receptor beta chain was documented in a study of tumor and adjacent non-tumor tissue in lung cancer. About the study: Histology: about a dozen adenocarcinoma, a couple of squamous cell carcinoma, 1 small cell lung cancer. The patients, some ten men and 4 or 5 women, were roughly 30 to 76 with stage I to III disease.

This clonotype was seen a single time. Germline is not matched at one junction end, which may reflect a read error. Germline CDR1 SGHDT, CDR2 YYEEEE. The CDR3 runs to 14 residues. TCRbeta libraries were built with three rounds of nested PCR, modified from ARM-PCR. TCRdb independently ran MiXCR on the multiplex PCR reads; one entry per CDR3 protein. Among about 98,000 distinct CDR3 sequences, 75% to 90% were seen once, and the ten largest hold 30%. The template was RNA from unsorted bulk tissue. More than 3 cm separated this lung sample from the edge of the tumor. The specimen was distant non-tumor lung tissue. The chain uses TRBV5-6 and TRBJ1-2; no firm D call. This sequence was found in a man in his 60s with small cell lung cancer. CDR3 protein: CVSLFGTEIYGYTF. The CDR3 DNA follows: TGTGTCAGCCTCTTCGGAACTGAGATCTATGGCTACACCTTC.